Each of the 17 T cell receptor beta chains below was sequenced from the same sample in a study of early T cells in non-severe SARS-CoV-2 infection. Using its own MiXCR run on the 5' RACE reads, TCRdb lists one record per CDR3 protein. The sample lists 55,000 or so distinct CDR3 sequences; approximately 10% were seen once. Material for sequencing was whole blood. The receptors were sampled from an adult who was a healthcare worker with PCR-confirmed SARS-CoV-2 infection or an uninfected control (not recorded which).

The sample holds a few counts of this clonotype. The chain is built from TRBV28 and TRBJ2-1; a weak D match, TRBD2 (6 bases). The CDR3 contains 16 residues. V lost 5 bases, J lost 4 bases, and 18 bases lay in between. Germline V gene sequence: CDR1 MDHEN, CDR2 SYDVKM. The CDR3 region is CASSGFGGERYNEQFF. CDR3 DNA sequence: TGTGCCAGCAGTGGCTTTGGCGGGGAAAGGTACAATGAGCAGTTCTTC.

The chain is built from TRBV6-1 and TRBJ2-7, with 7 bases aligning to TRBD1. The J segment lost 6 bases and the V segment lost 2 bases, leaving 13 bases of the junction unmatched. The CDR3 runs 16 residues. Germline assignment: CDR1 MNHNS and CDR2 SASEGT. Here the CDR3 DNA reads TGTGCCAGCAGTGAACCATCCGGGACAGTAATATCCGAGCAGTACTTC. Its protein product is CASSEPSGTVISEQYF.

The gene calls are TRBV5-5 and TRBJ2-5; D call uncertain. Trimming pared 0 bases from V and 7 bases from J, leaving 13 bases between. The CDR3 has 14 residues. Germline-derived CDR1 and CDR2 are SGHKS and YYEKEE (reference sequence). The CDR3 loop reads CASSLEGVGRTQYF. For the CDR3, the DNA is TGTGCCAGCAGCTTGGAAGGTGTCGGGCGGACCCAGTACTTC.

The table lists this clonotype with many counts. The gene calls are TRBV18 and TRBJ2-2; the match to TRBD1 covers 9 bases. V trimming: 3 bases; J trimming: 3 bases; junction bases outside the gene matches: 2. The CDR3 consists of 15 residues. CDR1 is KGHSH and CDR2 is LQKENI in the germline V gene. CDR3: CASSPRTGDTGELFF. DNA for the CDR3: TGTGCCAGCTCACCCCGGACAGGGGACACCGGGGAGCTGTTTTTT.

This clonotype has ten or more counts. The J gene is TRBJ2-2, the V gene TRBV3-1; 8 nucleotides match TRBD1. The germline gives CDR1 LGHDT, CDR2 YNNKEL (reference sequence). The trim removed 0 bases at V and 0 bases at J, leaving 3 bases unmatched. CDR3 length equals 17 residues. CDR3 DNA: TGTGCCAGCAGCCAAGACGGCAGGGGGCCGAACACCGGGGAGCTGTTTTTT. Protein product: CASSQDGRGPNTGELFF. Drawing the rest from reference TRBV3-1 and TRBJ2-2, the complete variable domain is DTAVSQTPKYLVTQMGNDKSIKCEQNLGHDTMYWYKQDSKKFLKIMFSYNNKELIINETVPNRFSPKSPDKAHLNLHINSLELGDSAVYFCASSQDGRGPNTGELFFGEGSRLTVL.

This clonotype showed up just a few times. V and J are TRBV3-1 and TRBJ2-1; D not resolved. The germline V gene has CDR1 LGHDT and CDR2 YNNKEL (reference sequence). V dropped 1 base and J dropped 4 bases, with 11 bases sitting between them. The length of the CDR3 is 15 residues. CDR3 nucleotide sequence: TGTGCCAGCAGCCAAGCCGCGAGCAATTACAATGAGCAGTTCTTC. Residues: CASSQAASNYNEQFF.

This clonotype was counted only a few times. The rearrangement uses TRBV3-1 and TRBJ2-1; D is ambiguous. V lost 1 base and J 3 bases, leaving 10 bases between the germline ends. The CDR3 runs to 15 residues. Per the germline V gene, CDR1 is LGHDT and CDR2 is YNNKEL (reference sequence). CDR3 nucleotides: TGTGCCAGCAGCCAAGGCGGTAGCAACTACAATGAGCAGTTCTTC. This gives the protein CASSQGGSNYNEQFF.

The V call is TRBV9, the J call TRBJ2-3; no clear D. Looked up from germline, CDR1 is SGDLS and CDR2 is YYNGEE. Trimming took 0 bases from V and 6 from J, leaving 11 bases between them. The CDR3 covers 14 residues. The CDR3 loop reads CASSVGGVGDTQYF. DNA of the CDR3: TGTGCCAGCAGCGTAGGAGGCGTGGGTGATACGCAGTATTTT.

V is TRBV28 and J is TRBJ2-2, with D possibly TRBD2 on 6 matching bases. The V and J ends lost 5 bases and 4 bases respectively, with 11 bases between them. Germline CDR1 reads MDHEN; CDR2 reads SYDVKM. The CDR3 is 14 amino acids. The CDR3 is CASSPPRGTGELFF. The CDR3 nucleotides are TGTGCCAGCAGTCCCCCGCGGGGCACCGGGGAGCTGTTTTTT.

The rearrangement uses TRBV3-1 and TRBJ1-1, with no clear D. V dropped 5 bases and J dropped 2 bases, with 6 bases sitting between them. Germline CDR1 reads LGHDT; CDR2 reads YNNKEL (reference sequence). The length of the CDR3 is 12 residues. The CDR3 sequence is CASSTRNTEAFF. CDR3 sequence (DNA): TGTGCCAGCAGCACCCGAAACACTGAAGCTTTCTTT.

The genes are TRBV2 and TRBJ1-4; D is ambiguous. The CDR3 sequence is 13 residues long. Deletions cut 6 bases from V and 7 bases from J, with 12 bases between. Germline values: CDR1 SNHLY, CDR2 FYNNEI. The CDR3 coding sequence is TGTGCCAGCAGGGGTCAGCCCGGTGAAAAACTGTTTTTT. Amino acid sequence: CASRGQPGEKLFF.

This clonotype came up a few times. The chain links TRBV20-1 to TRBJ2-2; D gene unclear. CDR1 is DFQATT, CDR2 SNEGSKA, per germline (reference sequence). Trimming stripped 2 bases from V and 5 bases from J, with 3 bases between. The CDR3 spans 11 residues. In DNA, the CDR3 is TGCAGTGCTAGATGGACCGGGGAGCTGTTTTTT. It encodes CSARWTGELFF.

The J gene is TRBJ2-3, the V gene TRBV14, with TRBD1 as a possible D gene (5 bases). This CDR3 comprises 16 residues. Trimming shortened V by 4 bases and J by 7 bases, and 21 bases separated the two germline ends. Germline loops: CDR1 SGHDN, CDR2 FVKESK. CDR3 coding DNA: TGTGCCAGCAGCCCGTTCTTGGGGCCCGCACAATATACGCAGTATTTT. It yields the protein CASSPFLGPAQYTQYF.

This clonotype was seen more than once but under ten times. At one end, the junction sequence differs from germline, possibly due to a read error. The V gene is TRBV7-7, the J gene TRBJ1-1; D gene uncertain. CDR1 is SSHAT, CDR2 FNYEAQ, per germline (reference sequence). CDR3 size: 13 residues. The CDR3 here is CASSYRRGTEAFF. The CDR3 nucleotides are TGTGCTAGCAGCTACCGACGGGGAACTGAAGCTTTCTTT.

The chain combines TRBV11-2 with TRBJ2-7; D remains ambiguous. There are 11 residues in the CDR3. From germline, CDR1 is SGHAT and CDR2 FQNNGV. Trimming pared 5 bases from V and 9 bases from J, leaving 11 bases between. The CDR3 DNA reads TGTGCCAGCAGCCCCCTTCAGAGGCAGTACTTC. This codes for CASSPLQRQYF.

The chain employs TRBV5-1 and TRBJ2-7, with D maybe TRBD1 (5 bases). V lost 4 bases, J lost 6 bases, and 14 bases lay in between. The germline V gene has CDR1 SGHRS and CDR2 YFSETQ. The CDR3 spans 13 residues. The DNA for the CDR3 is TGCGCCAGCAGCCAGGCGGTGACAGCCGAGCAGTACTTC. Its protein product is CASSQAVTAEQYF.

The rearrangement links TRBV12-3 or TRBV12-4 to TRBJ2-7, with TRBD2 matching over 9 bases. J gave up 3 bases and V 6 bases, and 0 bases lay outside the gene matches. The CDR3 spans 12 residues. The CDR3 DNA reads TGTGCCAGCAGACTAGCGGGCTACGAGCAGTACTTC. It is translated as CASRLAGYEQYF.